The 31 T cell receptor beta chains below all came from one sample that was sequenced in a study of blood T cell repertoires in COVID-19. Only in-frame clones appear in the TCRdb table, and some are missing; sequencing was by immunoSEQ multiplex PCR. Of approximately 150,000 clones detected, approximately 89% appear once; the ten largest clones hold 25% to 30%. Sequencing input: peripheral blood. The receptors stem from a human donor in a cohort sampled during active COVID-19.

The V gene is TRBV10-3, the J gene TRBJ2-4; 10 bases are shared with TRBD1. Germline trimming cut 5 bases from V and 2 bases from J; bases unmatched to any gene: 6. This CDR3 has 16 amino acids. Germline assignment: CDR1 ENHRY and CDR2 SYGVKD. The chain's CDR3 is CAISTGQGPPKNIQYF. In DNA, the CDR3 is TGTGCCATCAGTACGGGACAGGGGCCCCCCAAAAACATTCAGTACTTC.

This clone came up once. The chain has TRBV2 and TRBJ2-3; 10 bases are a match to TRBD2. Per the germline V gene, CDR1 is SNHLY and CDR2 is FYNNEI. The junction had 9 bases not matched to a gene; V was cut back by 10 bases and J by 5 bases. This CDR3 contains 14 residues. The DNA for the CDR3 is TGTGCCACCCTCCTAGCGGGGGAGGGAGATACGCAGTATTTT. Its translation: CATLLAGEGDTQYF.

The rearrangement links TRBV5-1 to TRBJ1-2; D may be TRBD1 (6 bases). Trimming pared 0 bases from V and 7 bases from J, leaving 22 bases between. Germline V gene data show CDR1 as SGHRS and CDR2 as YFSETQ. The CDR3 has 17 amino acids. The CDR3, as DNA: TGCGCCAGCAGCTTGGATAGCCAGACAGGTGTTGCTAGTGGCTACACCTTC. It codes for CASSLDSQTGVASGYTF. Complete variable domain (other parts from reference TRBV5-1 and TRBJ1-2): KAGVTQTPRYLIKTRGQQVTLSCSPISGHRSVSWYQQTPGQGLQFLFEYFSETQRNKGNFPGRFSGRQFSNSRSEMNVSTLELGDSALYLCASSLDSQTGVASGYTFGSGTRLTVV.

The chain couples TRBV6-2 or TRBV6-3 to TRBJ2-2, with 10 positions matching TRBD2. The CDR3 sequence is 16 residues long. The ends lost 3 bases at V and 5 bases at J; junction bases unmatched: 6. Per germline, CDR1 MNHEY and CDR2 SVGEGT. Here the CDR3 DNA reads TGTGCCAGCAGTTATCGCCTAGCGGGGGATACCGGGGAGCTGTTTTTT. It encodes CASSYRLAGDTGELFF.

The rearrangement uses TRBV9 and TRBJ2-3, with 12 nucleotides matching TRBD1. Losses at the gene ends were 3 bases for V and 6 bases for J; bases not matched to a gene: 8. This CDR3 has 16 amino acids. The germline V gene encodes CDR1 SGDLS and CDR2 YYNGEE. The CDR3 reads CASSARGQGAGDTQYF. The DNA of the CDR3 is TGTGCCAGCAGCGCGAGGGGACAGGGGGCAGGGGATACGCAGTATTTT.

The count of this clone is one. The chain recombines TRBV6-5 with TRBJ1-4; 9 nucleotides align to TRBD1. Germline-derived CDR1 and CDR2 are MNHEY and SVGAGI. The CDR3 sequence is 13 residues long. Germline trimming cut 6 bases from V and 7 bases from J; bases unmatched to any gene: 3. The CDR3 is CASRRDRAEKLFF. CDR3 in DNA: TGTGCCAGCAGACGGGACAGGGCTGAAAAACTGTTTTTT.

This chain joins TRBV24-1 and TRBJ2-3, with 8 nucleotides matching TRBD2. The J segment lost 4 bases and the V segment lost 11 bases, leaving 10 bases of the junction unmatched. The CDR3 runs to 14 residues. Germline V CDR1 and CDR2: KGHDR, SFDVKD. CDR3 sequence (DNA): TGTGCCATTCAAGCCAGCGGGGGAGCAGATACGCAGTATTTT. Amino acid sequence: CAIQASGGADTQYF.

The CDR3 loop is CASSLSWRGHTNEKLFF. CDR3 sequence (DNA): TGTGCCAGCAGTTTATCATGGAGGGGTCATACTAATGAAAAACTGTTTTTT. V and J are TRBV27 and TRBJ1-4, with D perhaps matching TRBD1 (5 bases). This CDR3 comprises 17 residues. CDR1 is MNHEY and CDR2 is SMNVEV in the germline V gene (reference sequence). The V end was cut by 0 bases, the J end by 2 bases, with 13 bases between.

The rearrangement links TRBV11-3 to TRBJ2-7; 8 positions agree with TRBD1. Germline CDR1 is SGHNT and CDR2 is YENEEA. The length of the CDR3 is 13 residues. V trimming: 8 bases; J trimming: 5 bases; junction bases outside the gene matches: 8. The CDR3 sequence: CASGRTGFHEQYF. DNA for the CDR3: TGTGCCAGCGGCCGGACAGGGTTTCACGAGCAGTACTTC.

CDR3 nucleotides: TGCGCCAGCAGCGTGAGAGGGGGCCATGGCTACACCTTC. It translates to CASSVRGGHGYTF. The chain joins TRBV5-1 to TRBJ1-2; 7 bases match TRBD1. The V gene's germline CDR1 is SGHRS and CDR2 YFSETQ. The length of the CDR3 is 13 residues. V was clipped by 4 bases and J by 6 bases; unmatched bases: 6.

The chain recombines TRBV14 with TRBJ1-1; D is undetermined. Deletions cut 0 bases from V and 1 base from J, with 15 bases between. The CDR3 is 17 amino acids. CDR1 and CDR2 from the germline V gene are SGHDN and FVKESK. For the CDR3, the DNA is TGTGCCAGCAGCCAAGAGAGGAGGAACAGACAGAACACTGAAGCTTTCTTT. This sequence encodes CASSQERRNRQNTEAFF. Full variable domain (outside the CDR3, taken from reference TRBV14 and TRBJ1-1): EAGVTQFPSHSVIEKGQTVTLRCDPISGHDNLYWYRRVMGKEIKFLLHFVKESKQDESGMPNNRFLAERTGGTYSTLKVQPAELEDSGVYFCASSQERRNRQNTEAFFGQGTRLTVV.

The rearrangement links TRBV9 to TRBJ2-2; 11 positions agree with TRBD2. V lost 4 bases to trimming and J lost 4 bases; unmatched junction nucleotides: 9. This CDR3 has 17 residues. Looked up from germline, CDR1 is SGDLS and CDR2 is YYNGEE. The CDR3 DNA sequence: TGTGCCAGCAGCCCTACTAGCGGGGGAAGGGGCACCGGGGAGCTGTTTTTT. Protein product: CASSPTSGGRGTGELFF.

V gene TRBV5-6 combines with J gene TRBJ1-4, with 8 bases fitting TRBD1. V trimming: 4 bases; J trimming: 8 bases; junction bases outside the gene matches: 7. This CDR3 has 14 residues. Germline CDR1 reads SGHDT; CDR2 reads YYEEEE. The CDR3 coding sequence is TGTGCCAGCAGCGGAACAGGGGGACCGGAAAAACTGTTTTTT. It translates to CASSGTGGPEKLFF. The full variable domain, with the rest looked up from reference TRBV5-6 and TRBJ1-4, is DAGVTQSPTHLIKTRGQQVTLRCSPKSGHDTVSWYQQALGQGPQFIFQYYEEEERQRGNFPDRFSGHQFPNYSSELNVNALLLGDSALYLCASSGTGGPEKLFFGSGTQLSVL.

This chain connects TRBV27 to TRBJ2-7; tentative D call: TRBD1 (6 bases). The germline gives CDR1 MNHEY, CDR2 SMNVEV (reference sequence). The CDR3 runs 16 residues. The V and J ends lost 5 bases and 5 bases respectively, with 22 bases between them. The CDR3 sequence is CASSQNPGHLAHEQYF. CDR3 DNA sequence: TGTGCCAGCAGTCAAAACCCGGGACACCTTGCCCACGAGCAGTACTTC.

The chain combines TRBV9 with TRBJ2-3; 10 nucleotides line up with TRBD2. Looked up from germline, CDR1 is SGDLS and CDR2 is YYNGEE. CDR3 length: 14 residues. The trim removed 4 bases at V and 3 bases at J, leaving 2 bases unmatched. The chain's CDR3 is CASSLAGVTDTQYF. The CDR3 DNA is TGTGCCAGCAGCCTAGCGGGGGTAACAGATACGCAGTATTTT.

Details on this clone: One end of the junction varies from germline; a read error may be responsible. Other DNA sequences in the sample encode the same CDR3. V usage is TRBV19 and J usage is TRBJ1-1, with D hard to call. There are 14 residues in the CDR3. Germline CDR1 reads LNHDA; CDR2 reads SQIVND (reference sequence). The CDR3 spells CASSIGYEFAEAFF. The CDR3 bases are TGTGCCAGCAGTATCGGTTACGAGTTTGCTGAAGCTTTCTTT.

This chain uses TRBV12-2 with TRBJ1-1; no DNA check was done on the table's D call, TRBD1. TRBV12-2 is noted as a pseudogene. The CDR3 has 17 residues. In DNA, the CDR3 is TGTGCAAGTCGCTTAGTGAGAGGACAGGAGCCGAACACTGAAGCTTTCTTT. It codes for CASRLVRGQEPNTEAFF.

V gene TRBV30 combines with J gene TRBJ2-7; 7 bases agree with TRBD1. Germline lookup yields CDR1 GTSNPN and CDR2 SVGIG (reference sequence). V shed 7 bases, J shed 0 bases, and the junction held 6 bases outside the gene matches. CDR3 size: 13 residues. The CDR3 protein is CALTTGLSYEQYF. The CDR3 coding sequence is TGTGCCTTGACGACAGGGCTCTCCTACGAGCAGTACTTC.

This rearrangement joins TRBV7-2 to TRBJ1-1, with a tentative D call TRBD1 (5 bases). Looked up from germline, CDR1 is SGHTA and CDR2 is FQGNSA. The V end was cut by 5 bases, the J end by 1 base, with 11 bases between. This CDR3 is 14 amino acids long. CDR3 amino acids: CASSLRQKNTEAFF. The CDR3 DNA follows: TGTGCCAGCAGCCTTCGACAGAAGAACACTGAAGCTTTCTTT.

V gene TRBV6-1 combines with J gene TRBJ2-3; 8 bases are shared with TRBD1. V gave up 3 bases and J gave up 2 bases; unmatched junction bases: 7. This CDR3 spans 16 amino acids. CDR1 and CDR2 from the germline V gene are MNHNS and SASEGT. The CDR3 DNA reads TGTGCCAGCAGTGATGATCAGGGGGCGATCACAGATACGCAGTATTTT. It is translated as CASSDDQGAITDTQYF.

The chain employs TRBV7-2 and TRBJ2-5; the match to TRBD2 covers 9 bases. The J segment lost 5 bases and the V segment lost 1 base, leaving 8 bases of the junction unmatched. This CDR3 has 16 amino acids. Looked up from germline, CDR1 is SGHTA and CDR2 is FQGNSA. The DNA of the CDR3 is TGTGCCAGCAGCTTAGGTTCGCGGGGGGGCTCTGAGACCCAGTACTTC. Translated: CASSLGSRGGSETQYF.

This clone was counted only a few times. V and J are TRBV6-1 and TRBJ1-2, with TRBD1 as a possible D gene (5 bases). The germline gives CDR1 MNHNS, CDR2 SASEGT. CDR3 size: 14 residues. The V and J ends lost 0 bases and 7 bases respectively, with 12 bases between them. The CDR3 loop reads CASSEAHGRGGYTF. The CDR3 DNA is TGTGCCAGCAGTGAAGCGCACGGAAGGGGTGGCTACACCTTC.

Only a few counts were recorded for this clone. J is TRBJ1-1 and V is TRBV11-2; D possibly corresponds to TRBD1 (5 bases). The CDR3 spans 14 residues. The germline V and J ends were trimmed by 4 bases and 0 bases, with 9 bases remaining between them. Germline V gene lookup returns CDR1 SGHAT and CDR2 FQNNGV. Written as DNA, the CDR3 is TGTGCCAGCAGCTGGGAGGGGATGAACACTGAAGCTTTCTTT. Its protein is CASSWEGMNTEAFF.

In its sample, this clone was seen once. Other DNA variants within this sample encode the same CDR3. The chain recombines TRBV5-1 with TRBJ2-5; 8 bases agree with TRBD1. J was trimmed by 2 bases and V by 0 bases; bases with no gene match: 0. CDR3 size: 14 residues. Germline loops: CDR1 SGHRS, CDR2 YFSETQ. CDR3 in DNA: TGCGCCAGCAGCTTGGGACAGGGGCAAGAGACCCAGTACTTC. As protein: CASSLGQGQETQYF.

The V and J genes are TRBV6-4 and TRBJ1-1, with unresolved D. With 1 base removed from V and 11 bases from J, the gap between germline ends came to 14 bases. This CDR3 is built from 13 residues. Germline assignment: CDR1 MRHNA and CDR2 SNTAGT. The CDR3 is CASSDYEGSIAFF. CDR3 DNA: TGTGCCAGCAGTGACTACGAAGGGAGTATCGCTTTCTTT.

The chain links TRBV4-3 to TRBJ2-5, with a possible D match to TRBD1 (8 bases). V was pared by 4 bases and J by 4 bases, with 19 bases between. CDR1 is LGHNA and CDR2 is YSLEER in the germline V gene. This CDR3 has 16 residues. CDR3 in amino acids: CASSPRGRGLGETQYF. The CDR3 DNA reads as TGCGCCAGCAGCCCCAGGGGGCGGGGGTTGGGAGAGACCCAGTACTTC.

The rearrangement uses TRBV5-1 and TRBJ2-7, with D possibly being TRBD1 (5 bases). From germline, CDR1 is SGHRS and CDR2 YFSETQ. Trimming took off 2 bases at V and 3 bases at J, with 9 bases between the two ends. This CDR3 contains 13 residues. The CDR3 sequence is CASSLRGFYEQYF. The CDR3 coding sequence is TGCGCCAGCAGCTTAAGGGGTTTCTACGAGCAGTACTTC. The whole variable domain, remainder taken from reference TRBV5-1 and TRBJ2-7, is KAGVTQTPRYLIKTRGQQVTLSCSPISGHRSVSWYQQTPGQGLQFLFEYFSETQRNKGNFPGRFSGRQFSNSRSEMNVSTLELGDSALYLCASSLRGFYEQYFGPGTRLTVT.

The J gene is TRBJ2-3, the V gene TRBV2; TRBD2 matches 13 bases. The germline V gene has CDR1 SNHLY and CDR2 FYNNEI. This CDR3 is 16 amino acids long. V was pared by 4 bases and J by 3 bases, with 4 bases of the junction left unmatched. The CDR3 sequence is CASSAQTSGGTDTQYF. The CDR3 bases are TGTGCCAGCAGTGCTCAGACTAGCGGGGGGACAGATACGCAGTATTTT.

The CDR3: CASSQEPGQGRPYEQYF. The CDR3 nucleotides read TGCGCCAGCAGCCAAGAGCCGGGACAGGGGAGGCCATACGAGCAGTACTTC. The gene calls are TRBV4-1 and TRBJ2-7; 10 bases fit TRBD1. J lost 4 bases, V lost 0 bases, and 9 bases had no gene match. Germline V CDR1 and CDR2: MGHRA, YSYEKL. There are 17 residues in the CDR3.

The V gene is TRBV4-1, the J gene TRBJ1-4; D unresolved. The CDR3 totals 15 residues. CDR1 is MGHRA, CDR2 YSYEKL, per germline. V lost 3 bases and J lost 8, with 16 bases in between. CDR3 loop: CASSQIGTRYEKLFF. The CDR3 DNA follows: TGCGCCAGCAGCCAGATTGGAACTAGGTACGAAAAACTGTTTTTT.

The chain has TRBV12-3 or TRBV12-4 and TRBJ1-2; possible D gene TRBD1, 5 bases. V lost 1 base and J lost 7, with 10 bases in between. This CDR3 region has 13 residues. CDR3 in DNA: TGTGCCAGCAGTTTAGAAAGGGGCGGTGGCTACACCTTC. Amino acid sequence: CASSLERGGGYTF.